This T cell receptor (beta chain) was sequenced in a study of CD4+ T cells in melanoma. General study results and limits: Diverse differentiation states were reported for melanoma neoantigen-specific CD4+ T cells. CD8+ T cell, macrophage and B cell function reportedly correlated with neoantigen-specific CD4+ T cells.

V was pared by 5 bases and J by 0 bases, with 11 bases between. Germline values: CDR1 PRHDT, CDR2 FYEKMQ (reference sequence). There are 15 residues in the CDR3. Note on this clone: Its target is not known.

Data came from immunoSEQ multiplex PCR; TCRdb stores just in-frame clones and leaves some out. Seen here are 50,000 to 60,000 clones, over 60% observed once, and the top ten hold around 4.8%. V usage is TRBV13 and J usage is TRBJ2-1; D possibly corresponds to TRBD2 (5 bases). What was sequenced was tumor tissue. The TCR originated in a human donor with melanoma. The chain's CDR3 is CASSAPDFSYNEQFF. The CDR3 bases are TGTGCCAGCAGCGCCCCGGACTTCTCCTACAATGAGCAGTTCTTC. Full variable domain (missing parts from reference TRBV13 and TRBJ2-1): AAGVIQSPRHLIKEKRETATLKCYPIPRHDTVYWYQQGPGQDPQFLISFYEKMQSDKGSIPDRFSAQQFSDYHSELNMSSLELGDSALYFCASSAPDFSYNEQFFGPGTRLTVL.